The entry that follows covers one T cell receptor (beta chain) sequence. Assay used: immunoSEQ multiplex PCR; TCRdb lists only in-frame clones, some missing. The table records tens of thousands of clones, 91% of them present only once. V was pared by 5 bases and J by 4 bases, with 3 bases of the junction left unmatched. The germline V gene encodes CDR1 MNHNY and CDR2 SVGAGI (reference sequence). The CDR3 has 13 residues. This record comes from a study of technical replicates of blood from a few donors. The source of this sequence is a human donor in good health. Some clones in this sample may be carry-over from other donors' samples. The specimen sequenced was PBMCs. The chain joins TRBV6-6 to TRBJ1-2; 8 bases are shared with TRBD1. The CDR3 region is CASSDRGGYGYTF. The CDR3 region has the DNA TGTGCCAGCAGTGACAGGGGCGGCTATGGCTACACCTTC.